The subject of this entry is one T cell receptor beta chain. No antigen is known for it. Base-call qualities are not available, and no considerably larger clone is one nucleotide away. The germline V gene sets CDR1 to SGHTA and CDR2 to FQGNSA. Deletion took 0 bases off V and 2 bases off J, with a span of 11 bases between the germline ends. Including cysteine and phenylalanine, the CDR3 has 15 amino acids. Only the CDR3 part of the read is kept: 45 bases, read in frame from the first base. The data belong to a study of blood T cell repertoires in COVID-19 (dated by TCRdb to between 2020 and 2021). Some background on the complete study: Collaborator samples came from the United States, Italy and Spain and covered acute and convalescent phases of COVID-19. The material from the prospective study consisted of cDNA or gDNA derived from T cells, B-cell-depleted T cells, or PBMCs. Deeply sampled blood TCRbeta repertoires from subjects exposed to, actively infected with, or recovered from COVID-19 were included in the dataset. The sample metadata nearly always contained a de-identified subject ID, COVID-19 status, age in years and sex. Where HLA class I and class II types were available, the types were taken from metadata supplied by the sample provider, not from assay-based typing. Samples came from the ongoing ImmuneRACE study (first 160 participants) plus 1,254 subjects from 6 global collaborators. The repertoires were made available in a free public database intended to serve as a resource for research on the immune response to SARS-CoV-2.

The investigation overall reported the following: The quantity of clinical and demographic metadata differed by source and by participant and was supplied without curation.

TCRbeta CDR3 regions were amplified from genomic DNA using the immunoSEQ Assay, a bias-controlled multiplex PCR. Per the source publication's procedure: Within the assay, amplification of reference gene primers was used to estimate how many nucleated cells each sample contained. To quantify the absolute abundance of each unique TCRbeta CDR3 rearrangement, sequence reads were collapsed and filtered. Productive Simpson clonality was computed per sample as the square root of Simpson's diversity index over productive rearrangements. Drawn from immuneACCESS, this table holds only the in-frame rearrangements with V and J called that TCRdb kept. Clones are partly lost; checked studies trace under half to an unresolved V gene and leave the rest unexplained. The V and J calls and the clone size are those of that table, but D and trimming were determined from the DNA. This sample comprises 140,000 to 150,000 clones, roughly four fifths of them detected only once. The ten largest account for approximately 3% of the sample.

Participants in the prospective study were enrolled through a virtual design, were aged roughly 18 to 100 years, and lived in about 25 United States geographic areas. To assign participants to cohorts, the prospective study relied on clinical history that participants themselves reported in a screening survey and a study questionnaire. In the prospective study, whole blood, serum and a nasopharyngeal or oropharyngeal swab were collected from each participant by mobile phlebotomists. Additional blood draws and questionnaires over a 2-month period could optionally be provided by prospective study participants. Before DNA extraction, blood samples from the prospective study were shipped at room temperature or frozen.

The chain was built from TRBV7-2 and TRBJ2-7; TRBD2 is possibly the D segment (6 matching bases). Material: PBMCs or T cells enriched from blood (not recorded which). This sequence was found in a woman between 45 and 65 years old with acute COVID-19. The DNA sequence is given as TGTGCCAGCAGCTTAGCTAGCGGAGTTCCCTACGAGCAGTACTTC. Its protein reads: CASSLASGVPYEQYF.